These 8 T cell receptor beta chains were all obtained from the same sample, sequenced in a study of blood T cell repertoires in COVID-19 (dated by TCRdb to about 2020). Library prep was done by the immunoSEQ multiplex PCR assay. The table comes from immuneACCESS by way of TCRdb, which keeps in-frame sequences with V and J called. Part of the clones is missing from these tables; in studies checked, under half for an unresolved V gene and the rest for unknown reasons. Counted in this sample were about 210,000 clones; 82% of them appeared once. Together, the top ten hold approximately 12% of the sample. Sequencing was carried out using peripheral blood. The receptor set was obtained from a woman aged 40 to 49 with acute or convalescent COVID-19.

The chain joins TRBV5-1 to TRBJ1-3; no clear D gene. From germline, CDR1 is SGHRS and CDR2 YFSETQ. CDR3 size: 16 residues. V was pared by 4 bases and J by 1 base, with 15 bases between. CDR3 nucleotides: TGCGCCAGCAGCCTATCTACTACGGGGTCTGGAAACACCATATATTTT. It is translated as CASSLSTTGSGNTIYF.

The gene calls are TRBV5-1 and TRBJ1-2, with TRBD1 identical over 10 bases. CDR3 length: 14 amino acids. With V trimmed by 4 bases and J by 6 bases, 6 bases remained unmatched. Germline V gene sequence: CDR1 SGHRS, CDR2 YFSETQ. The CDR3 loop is CASSPGTGEDGYTF. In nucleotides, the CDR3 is TGCGCCAGCAGCCCCGGGACAGGGGAGGATGGCTACACCTTC.

This CDR3 is CASSRGQVYGYTF. Written as DNA, the CDR3 is TGTGCCAGCAGTCGAGGACAGGTATATGGCTACACCTTC. The chain combines TRBV12-3 or TRBV12-4 with TRBJ1-2, with TRBD1 matching 7 bases. V trimming: 5 bases; J trimming: 5 bases; junction bases outside the gene matches: 5. The CDR3 totals 13 residues.

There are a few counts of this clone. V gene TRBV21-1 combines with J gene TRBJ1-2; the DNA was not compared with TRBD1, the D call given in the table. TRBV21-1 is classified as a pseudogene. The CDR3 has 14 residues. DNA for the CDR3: TGTGCCAGCAGGACACAGGGGCCAGGCTATGGCTACACCTTC. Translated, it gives CASRTQGPGYGYTF.

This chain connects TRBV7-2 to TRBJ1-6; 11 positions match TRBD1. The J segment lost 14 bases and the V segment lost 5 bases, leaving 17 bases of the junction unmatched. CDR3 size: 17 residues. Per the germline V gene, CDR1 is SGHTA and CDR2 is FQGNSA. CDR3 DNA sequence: TGTGCCAGCAGCCCGGGCTTCGGGGACAGGGGGTCTCGTGCCCTCCACTTT. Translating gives CASSPGFGDRGSRALHF.

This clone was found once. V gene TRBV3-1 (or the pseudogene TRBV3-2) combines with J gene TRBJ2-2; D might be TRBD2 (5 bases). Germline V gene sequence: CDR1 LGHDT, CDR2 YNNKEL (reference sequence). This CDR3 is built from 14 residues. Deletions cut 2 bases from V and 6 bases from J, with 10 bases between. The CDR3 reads CASSQTSGSGELFF. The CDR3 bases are TGTGCCAGCAGCCAAACTAGTGGGTCCGGGGAGCTGTTTTTT.

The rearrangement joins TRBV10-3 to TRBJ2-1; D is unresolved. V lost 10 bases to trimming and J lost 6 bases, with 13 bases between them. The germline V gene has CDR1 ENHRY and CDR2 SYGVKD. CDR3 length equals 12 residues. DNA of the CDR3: TGTGCCACCCGGGTAGAGCCCAATGAGCAGTTCTTC. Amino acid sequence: CATRVEPNEQFF.

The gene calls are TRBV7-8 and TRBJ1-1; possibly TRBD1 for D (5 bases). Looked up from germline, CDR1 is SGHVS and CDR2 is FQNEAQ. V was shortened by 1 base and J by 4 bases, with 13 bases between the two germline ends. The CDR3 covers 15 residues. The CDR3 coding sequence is TGTGCCAGCAGCTTAGGGGGGGGTGTGGGCACTGAAGCTTTCTTT. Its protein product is CASSLGGGVGTEAFF.